This TCR beta chain came from a study of blood T cell repertoires in COVID-19 (dated by TCRdb to 2018 to 2020). Study-level background: Samples covering the acute and convalescent phases of COVID-19 were provided by collaborators in the United States, Italy and Spain. The material from the prospective study consisted of cDNA or gDNA derived from T cells, B-cell-depleted T cells, or PBMCs. Subjects who had been exposed to COVID-19, were actively infected with it, or had recovered from it provided the deeply sampled blood TCRbeta repertoires that made up the dataset. The repertoires were made available in a free public database intended to serve as a resource for research on the immune response to SARS-CoV-2. The samples were drawn from the first 160 participants of the ongoing ImmuneRACE study and from 950 to 1,500 subjects provided by 6 global collaborators. A de-identified subject ID, COVID-19 status, age in years and sex were almost always included in the sample metadata. HLA class I and class II types, where available, came from metadata supplied by the sample provider rather than from assay-based typing.

What the research found in general, with its limitations: Clinical and demographic metadata were provided uncurated, with the amount varying by source and participant.

Participants in the prospective study were enrolled through a virtual design, were aged roughly 18 to 100 years, and lived in approximately 25 United States geographic areas. In the prospective study, participants were assigned to cohorts based on the clinical history participants reported in a screening survey and a study questionnaire. Recovered participants in ImmuneRACE Cohort 3 were defined as having two consecutive negative NP/OP PCR tests, clearance from a healthcare professional, or resolution of symptoms. In the prospective study, whole blood, serum and a nasopharyngeal or oropharyngeal swab were collected from each participant by mobile phlebotomists. Over a roughly 2-month period, participants in the prospective study had the option of providing additional blood draws and questionnaires. Prospective study blood samples were shipped either frozen or at room temperature before DNA extraction.

TCRbeta CDR3 regions were amplified from genomic DNA using the immunoSEQ Assay, a bias-controlled multiplex PCR. In the source study's methods: The number of nucleated cells in each sample was estimated from the amplification of reference gene primers within the assay. Sequence reads were collapsed and filtered to measure the absolute abundance of every unique TCRbeta CDR3 rearrangement. For each sample, productive Simpson clonality was calculated as the square root of Simpson's diversity index over productive rearrangements. TCRdb stores this immuneACCESS table with in-frame sequences only. Part of the clones is absent; in the studies checked, under half of the shortfall reflects unresolved V genes, and no reason is known for the rest. V and J calls and clone size follow that table, whereas D and trimming were derived from the DNA. The sample table holds hundreds of thousands of clones, of which roughly 85% were seen once. The top ten constitute roughly 2.3% of the sample.

About this clone: This clone's antigen is unknown. No base qualities exist here, and no much larger clone lies one base off it.

The CDR3 runs 14 residues from the cysteine to the phenylalanine. Only the CDR3 part of the read is kept: 42 bases, read in frame from the first base. The germline V gene provides CDR1 SQVTM and CDR2 ANQGSEA. V loses 7 bases, J loses 0 bases, and the germline ends lie 15 bases apart. The sample was PBMCs or T cells enriched from blood (not recorded which). The TCR comes from a man aged 25 to 45 who had recovered from COVID-19. In this chain, TRBV29-1 is recombined with TRBJ1-1; no D gene can be assigned with confidence. This receptor has the CDR3 CSARRLDMNTEAFF. The DNA is as follows: TGCAGCGCGAGGAGGCTGGATATGAACACTGAAGCTTTCTTT.